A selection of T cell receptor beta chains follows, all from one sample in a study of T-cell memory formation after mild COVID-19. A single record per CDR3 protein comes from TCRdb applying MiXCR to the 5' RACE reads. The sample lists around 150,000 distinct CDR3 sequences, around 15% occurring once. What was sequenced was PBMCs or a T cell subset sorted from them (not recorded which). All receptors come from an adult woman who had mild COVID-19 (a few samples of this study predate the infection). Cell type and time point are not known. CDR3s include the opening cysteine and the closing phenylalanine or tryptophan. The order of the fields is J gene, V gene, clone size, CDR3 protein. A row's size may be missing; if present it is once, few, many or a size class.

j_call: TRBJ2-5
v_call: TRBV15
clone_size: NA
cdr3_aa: CATSRVGGIQETQYF

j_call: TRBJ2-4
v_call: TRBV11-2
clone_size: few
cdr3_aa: CASSLDSQTGKYF

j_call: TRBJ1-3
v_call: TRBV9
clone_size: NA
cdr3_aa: CASSVALGSGNTIYF

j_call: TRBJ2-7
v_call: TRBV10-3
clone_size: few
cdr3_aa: CAISEQTNEQYF

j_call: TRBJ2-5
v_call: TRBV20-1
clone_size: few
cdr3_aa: CSATPDRGRRETQYF

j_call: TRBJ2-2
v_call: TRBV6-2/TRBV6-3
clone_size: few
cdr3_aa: CASSPTRGGNGGELFF

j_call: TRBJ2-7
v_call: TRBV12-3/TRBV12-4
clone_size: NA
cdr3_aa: CASSLRGGGRIYEQYF

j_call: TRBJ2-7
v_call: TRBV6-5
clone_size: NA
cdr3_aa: CASRTSGIYEQYF

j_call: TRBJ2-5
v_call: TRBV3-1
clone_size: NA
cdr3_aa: CASSYRQGRETQYF

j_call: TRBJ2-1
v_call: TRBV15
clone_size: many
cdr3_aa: CATSRLDRGSYNEQFF

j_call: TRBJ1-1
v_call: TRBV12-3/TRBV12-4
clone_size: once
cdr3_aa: CASSDGHGSTEAFF

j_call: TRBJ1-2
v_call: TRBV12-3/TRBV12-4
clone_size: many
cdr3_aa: CASSFSGGYGYTF

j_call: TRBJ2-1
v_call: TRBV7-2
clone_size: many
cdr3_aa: CASSEGQPYNEQFF

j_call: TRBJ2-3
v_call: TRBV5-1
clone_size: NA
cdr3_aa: CASSFSPVTSGPDTQYF

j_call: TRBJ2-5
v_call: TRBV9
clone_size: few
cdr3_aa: CASSVETSGRRETQYF

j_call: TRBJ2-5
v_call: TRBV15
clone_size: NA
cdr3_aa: CATSRDKRETQYF

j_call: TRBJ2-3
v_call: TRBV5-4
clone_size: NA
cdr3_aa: CASSLGLALDTQYF

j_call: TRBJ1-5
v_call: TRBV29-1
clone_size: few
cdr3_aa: CSVEQGENQPQHF

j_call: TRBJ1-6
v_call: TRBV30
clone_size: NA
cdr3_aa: CAWTGTGNSPLHF

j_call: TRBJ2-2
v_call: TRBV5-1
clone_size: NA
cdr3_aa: CASSSSLNTGELFF

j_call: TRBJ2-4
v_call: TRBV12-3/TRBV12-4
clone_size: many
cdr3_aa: CASSLAPDLGIQYF

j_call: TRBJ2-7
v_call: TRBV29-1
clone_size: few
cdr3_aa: CSVMGQGAIYEQYF

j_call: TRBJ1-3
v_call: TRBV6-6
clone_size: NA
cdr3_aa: CASSGTGGNTIYF

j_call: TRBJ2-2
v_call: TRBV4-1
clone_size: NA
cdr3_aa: CASSQGLAGVRTGELFF

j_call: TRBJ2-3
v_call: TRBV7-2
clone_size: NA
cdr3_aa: CASSPKVGLAGFASTDTQYF

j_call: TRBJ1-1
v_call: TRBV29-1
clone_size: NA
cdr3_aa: CSVESGGFVRNTEAFF

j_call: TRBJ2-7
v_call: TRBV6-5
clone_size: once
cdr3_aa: CASSSRGASGRAHEQYF

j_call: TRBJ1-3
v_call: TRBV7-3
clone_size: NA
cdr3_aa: CASSLSGPGETGNTIYF

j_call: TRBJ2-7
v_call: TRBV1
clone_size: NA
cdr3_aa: CTSSHPPGRQGRYEQYF

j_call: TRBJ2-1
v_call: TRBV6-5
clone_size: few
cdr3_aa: CASSSGLLSYNEQFF

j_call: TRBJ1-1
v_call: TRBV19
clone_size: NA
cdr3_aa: CASHNRGVGTEAFF

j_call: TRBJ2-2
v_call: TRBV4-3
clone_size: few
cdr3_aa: CASSQDRTSGSTGELFF

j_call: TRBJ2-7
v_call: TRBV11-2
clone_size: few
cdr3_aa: CASSAAGRYEQYF

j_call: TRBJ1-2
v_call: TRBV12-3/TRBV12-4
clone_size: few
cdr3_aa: CASSLELTGDSYGYTF

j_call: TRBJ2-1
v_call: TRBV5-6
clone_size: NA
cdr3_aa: CASTFGTGKSSEQFF

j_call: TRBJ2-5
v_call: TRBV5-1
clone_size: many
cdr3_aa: CASSRGSGAFRETQYF